The present T cell receptor beta chain was sequenced within a study of blood T cell repertoires in COVID-19. The CDR3 consists of 14 residues. Germline V gene sequence: CDR1 MNHEY, CDR2 SVGAGI. V gave up 2 bases and J gave up 1 base, with 8 bases separating them. Original handling: It was from reference gene primer amplification that nucleated cell counts were estimated. Some clones are missing from TCRdb's copy, which holds only in-frame ones; the method was immunoSEQ multiplex PCR. The DNA was the basis for D and trimming; V, J and clone size are from that table. Among more than 130,000 clones, about four fifths were seen once, and the ten largest hold approximately 6.6%.

Material for sequencing was peripheral blood. This sequence originates from a human donor in a cohort sampled during active COVID-19. J is TRBJ1-1 and V is TRBV6-5; no clear D gene. CDR3 coding DNA: TGTGCCAGCAGTTACGGCATCAAGAACACTGAAGCTTTCTTT. This encodes CASSYGIKNTEAFF.